This entry lists 18 T cell receptor beta chains sequenced from one sample in a study of cytomegalovirus exposure and HLA in healthy donors. The PCR was carried out with 60 Vbeta primers and 13 Jbeta primers. Assay: immunoSEQ multiplex PCR; the TCRdb copy retains only in-frame clones and omits some. The data show fewer than 150,000 clones, 60% to 85% seen once. What was sequenced was PBMCs. These TCRs come from a man aged 18 to 29 in good health and CMV-seronegative.

The chain couples TRBV5-5 to TRBJ1-6, with TRBD1 as a possible D gene (5 bases). V was cut by 0 bases and J by 8 bases, with 21 bases left in between. The germline V gene encodes CDR1 SGHKS and CDR2 YYEKEE (reference sequence). The CDR3 runs 18 residues. Here the CDR3 DNA reads TGTGCCAGCAGCTTGGATATTCTGGAGGGAAGGGGATATTCACCCCTCCACTTT. Protein: CASSLDILEGRGYSPLHF.

V is TRBV11-2 and J is TRBJ2-7; 9 positions agree with TRBD1. This CDR3 region has 14 residues. Trimming cost V 3 bases and J 6 bases; bases outside gene matches: 6. Per the germline V gene, CDR1 is SGHAT and CDR2 is FQNNGV. CDR3 sequence (DNA): TGTGCCAGCAGCTTCCGGGACAGGGCGGGCGAGCAGTACTTC. It encodes CASSFRDRAGEQYF.

The chain uses TRBV6-4 and TRBJ2-1; 9 bases agree with TRBD1. Germline CDR1 is MRHNA and CDR2 is SNTAGT. Trimming at V came to 5 bases and at J to 5 bases, leaving 4 bases not matched to a gene. This CDR3 has 14 amino acids. The CDR3 nucleotides read TGTGCCAGCAGTTCCGGGACAGGGCACAATGAGCAGTTCTTC. Its translation is CASSSGTGHNEQFF.

The V and J genes are TRBV7-3 and TRBJ2-1; 13 bases are a match to TRBD2. V shed 2 bases, J shed 7 bases, and the junction held 5 bases outside the gene matches. This CDR3 spans 16 amino acids. Germline CDR1 reads SGHTA; CDR2 reads FQGTGA. CDR3 sequence: CASSLQGLAGWNEQFF. The CDR3 nucleotides are TGTGCCAGCAGCTTACAGGGACTAGCGGGATGGAATGAGCAGTTCTTC.

The rearrangement uses TRBV7-3 and TRBJ2-3, with D possibly being TRBD2 (6 bases). The germline V and J ends were trimmed by 2 bases and 4 bases, with 7 bases remaining between them. The CDR3 sequence is 13 residues long. Germline CDR1 reads SGHTA; CDR2 reads FQGTGA. The CDR3 coding sequence is TGTGCCAGCAGCTTAGGCGGGGCAGATACGCAGTATTTT. This codes for CASSLGGADTQYF.

This chain connects TRBV28 to TRBJ2-1; TRBD1 is a possible D gene (6 bases). V lost 7 bases and J lost 7, with 11 bases in between. The length of the CDR3 is 12 residues. Germline loops: CDR1 MDHEN, CDR2 SYDVKM. CDR3 coding DNA: TGTGCCAGCACCACAGACAGGAATGAGCAGTTCTTC. This translates into CASTTDRNEQFF.

This clone turned up a few times. This chain joins TRBV7-2 and TRBJ2-5; 7 positions agree with TRBD1. The CDR3 spans 14 residues. V lost 4 bases and J lost 3; bases outside the gene matches: 5. Germline lookup yields CDR1 SGHTA and CDR2 FQGNSA. The CDR3 DNA sequence: TGTGCCAGCAGCTCCGACAGGGAAAAAGAGACCCAGTACTTC. As protein: CASSSDREKETQYF.

This chain links TRBV30 with TRBJ2-3, with TRBD2 identical over 13 bases. This CDR3 has 14 amino acids. The germline V gene encodes CDR1 GTSNPN and CDR2 SVGIG (reference sequence). The V segment lost 5 bases and the J segment 4 bases; nucleotides outside the gene matches: 3. CDR3 in amino acids: CAWETSGRADTQYF. In nucleotides, the CDR3 is TGTGCCTGGGAAACTAGCGGGAGGGCAGATACGCAGTATTTT.

The sample holds a few counts of this clone. The chain links TRBV11-1 to TRBJ2-3; TRBD1 matches 9 bases. Trimming cost V 5 bases and J 3 bases; bases outside gene matches: 6. The length of the CDR3 is 15 residues. CDR1 and CDR2 from the germline V gene are SGHAT and FQDESV (reference sequence). CDR3 DNA sequence: TGTGCCAGCAGCCACGACAGGGGGAAGACAGATACGCAGTATTTT. Protein product: CASSHDRGKTDTQYF.

The chain employs TRBV2 and TRBJ1-2; a possible D gene is TRBD1 (6 bases). CDR3 length: 16 amino acids. Trimming shortened V by 1 base and J by 8 bases, and 20 bases separated the two germline ends. CDR1 and CDR2 (germline): SNHLY, FYNNEI. CDR3 in amino acids: CASSEDRRAGDLGYTF. The CDR3 nucleotides read TGTGCCAGCAGTGAAGACCGTAGGGCAGGGGATCTCGGCTACACCTTC.

The V call is TRBV6-1, the J call TRBJ1-3; D call uncertain. From germline, CDR1 is MNHNS and CDR2 SASEGT. This CDR3 is built from 14 residues. V was trimmed by 8 bases and J by 0 bases, leaving 11 bases between them. The CDR3 spells CASGPISSGNTIYF. The CDR3 DNA sequence: TGTGCCAGCGGCCCGATAAGCTCTGGAAACACCATATATTTT.

The chain carries TRBV7-8 and TRBJ2-1, with 8 bases lining up with TRBD2. CDR1 and CDR2 (germline): SGHVS, FQNEAQ. There are 15 residues in the CDR3. V shed 5 bases and J 9 bases; nucleotides not matched to a gene: 12. The CDR3 is CASSPREARGGEQFF. CDR3 nucleotides: TGTGCCAGCAGCCCGCGGGAGGCCAGGGGAGGTGAGCAGTTCTTC.

This clone was picked up a small number of times. The chain employs TRBV5-1 and TRBJ1-2; 11 nucleotides match TRBD1. The germline V gene has CDR1 SGHRS and CDR2 YFSETQ. The CDR3 length is 14 residues. The V and J ends lost 3 bases and 7 bases, in that order; junction bases with no gene match: 5. CDR3 region: CASSSDRGPSGYTF. In DNA, the CDR3 is TGCGCCAGCAGCTCGGACAGGGGGCCGTCTGGCTACACCTTC.

The chain links TRBV18 to TRBJ1-4; D not resolved. V gave up 1 base and J gave up 6 bases, with 9 bases separating them. The CDR3 runs to 14 residues. CDR1 KGHSH and CDR2 LQKENI come from the germline V gene. The chain's CDR3 is CASSPREGDEKLFF. The CDR3, as DNA: TGTGCCAGCTCACCACGGGAGGGAGATGAAAAACTGTTTTTT.

The chain joins TRBV7-3 to TRBJ1-2; D gene uncertain. The length of the CDR3 is 14 residues. Looked up from germline, CDR1 is SGHTA and CDR2 is FQGTGA. Trimming shortened V by 5 bases and J by 0 bases, and 10 bases separated the two germline ends. The CDR3 bases are TGTGCCAGCAGCCTAAGCGCCTCTAACTATGGCTACACCTTC. Translating gives CASSLSASNYGYTF.

This clone has a handful of counts. CDR3 coding DNA: TGCGCCAGCAGCTCGCGACAGGGGGCTCGAGGTACGCAGTATTTT. Translating it yields CASSSRQGARGTQYF. This rearrangement joins TRBV4-1 to TRBJ2-3, with 10 nucleotides matching TRBD1. This CDR3 is 15 amino acids long. Germline CDR1 and CDR2: MGHRA and YSYEKL. The junction had 10 bases not matched to a gene; V was cut back by 5 bases and J by 8 bases.

The chain links TRBV7-9 to TRBJ1-3, with 8 nucleotides matching TRBD1. Germline-derived CDR1 and CDR2 are SEHNR and FQNEAQ (reference sequence). The CDR3 has 17 residues. The ends lost 3 bases at V and 0 bases at J; junction bases unmatched: 7. CDR3 DNA: TGTGCCAGCAGCTTGGAAATCAGGGGGCTCTCTGGAAACACCATATATTTT. Translation: CASSLEIRGLSGNTIYF.

The V call is TRBV6-5, the J call TRBJ2-3; 12 bases are shared with TRBD2. Germline values: CDR1 MNHEY, CDR2 SVGAGI. The CDR3 covers 15 residues. After removal of 6 bases from V and 5 bases from J, the junction contained 6 bases not matched to a gene. CDR3 nucleotides: TGTGCCAGCAGAGGGCCGGGACTAGCGGGAGATACGCAGTATTTT. Translation: CASRGPGLAGDTQYF.